These 30 T cell receptor beta chains originate from one sample sequenced in a study of blood T cell repertoires in COVID-19. Sequenced by immunoSEQ multiplex PCR; TCRdb stores in-frame clones only, minus some. The table has fewer than 300,000 clones, 82% seen once. Sequenced sample: peripheral blood. The origin of the receptors is a woman younger than 30 with acute or convalescent COVID-19.

The chain employs TRBV13 and TRBJ2-7, with 9 nucleotides matching TRBD2. This CDR3 region has 16 residues. Per germline, CDR1 PRHDT and CDR2 FYEKMQ (reference sequence). The V gene end was trimmed by 3 bases and the J gene end by 2 bases; junction bases not matched to a gene: 8. In nucleotides, the CDR3 is TGTGCCAGCAGCTTTTCCACTAGCGGGTTGACCTACGAGCAGTACTTC. Translating gives CASSFSTSGLTYEQYF.

CDR3 residues: CASSLAGEGIETQYF. The CDR3, as DNA: TGCGCCAGCAGCCTAGCGGGAGAGGGGATAGAGACCCAGTACTTC. The chain links TRBV5-1 to TRBJ2-5; 10 bases match TRBD2. The CDR3 consists of 15 residues. From germline, CDR1 is SGHRS and CDR2 YFSETQ. V was clipped by 4 bases and J by 4 bases; unmatched bases: 7.

This clone is a singleton in its sample. J is TRBJ1-4 and V is TRBV9; tentatively, D is TRBD1 (6 bases). V lost 0 bases and J lost 4, with 13 bases in between. Germline-derived CDR1 and CDR2 are SGDLS and YYNGEE. The CDR3 is made up of 16 amino acids. The CDR3 bases are TGTGCCAGCAGCGTAGGGATAGGGACAAATAATGAAAAACTGTTTTTT. Protein product: CASSVGIGTNNEKLFF.

V is TRBV28 and J is TRBJ1-1; 7 nucleotides agree with TRBD1. V lost 5 bases to trimming and J lost 11 bases; unmatched junction nucleotides: 11. The CDR3 has 13 amino acids. The V gene's germline CDR1 is MDHEN and CDR2 SYDVKM. The CDR3 sequence: CASSPRQGGDAFF. The CDR3 bases are TGTGCCAGCAGTCCCAGACAGGGTGGTGATGCTTTCTTT.

The chain links TRBV15 to TRBJ2-5; 8 nucleotides line up with TRBD2. The junction had 5 bases not matched to a gene; V was cut back by 1 base and J by 1 base. The CDR3 sequence is 16 residues long. Germline-derived CDR1 and CDR2 are LNHNV and YYDKDF (reference sequence). CDR3 region: CATSRGALAVQETQYF. The CDR3 nucleotides read TGTGCCACCAGCAGAGGTGCACTAGCGGTCCAAGAGACCCAGTACTTC.

V usage is TRBV7-8 and J usage is TRBJ2-7; the match to TRBD1 covers 7 bases. The junction had 15 bases not matched to a gene; V was cut back by 5 bases and J by 5 bases. Germline V CDR1 and CDR2: SGHVS, FQNEAQ. CDR3 length: 16 residues. In DNA, the CDR3 is TGTGCCAGCAGCCTAGGAAGACAGGGTCTCAAGAACGAGCAGTACTTC. Amino acids: CASSLGRQGLKNEQYF.

The chain's CDR3 is CASSPQGLSYNEQFF. CDR3 sequence (DNA): TGTGCCAGCAGTCCCCAGGGTCTCTCCTACAATGAGCAGTTCTTC. The rearrangement joins TRBV27 to TRBJ2-1; D may be TRBD1 (5 bases). Trimming took 5 bases from V and 0 from J, leaving 11 bases between them. Germline-derived CDR1 and CDR2 are MNHEY and SMNVEV (reference sequence). The CDR3 extends over 15 amino acids.

This clone has just one count. The chain couples TRBV24-1 to TRBJ2-7; D may be TRBD1 (6 bases). Between the trimmed V and J ends, which lost 5 bases and 4 bases, there was a span of 17 bases. The CDR3 loop spans 15 amino acids. The germline V gene encodes CDR1 KGHDR and CDR2 SFDVKD. CDR3 amino acids: CATSVLRQVEYEQYF. The CDR3 DNA reads TGTGCCACCAGTGTCCTCCGACAGGTCGAATACGAGCAGTACTTC.

This sequence joins TRBV27 and TRBJ2-7; TRBD1 aligns across 7 bases. This CDR3 spans 14 amino acids. Germline CDR1 and CDR2: MNHEY and SMNVEV (reference sequence). The trim removed 5 bases at V and 4 bases at J, leaving 8 bases unmatched. The CDR3 bases are TGTGCCAGCAGTCTCCTCGGGACAGTATACGAGCAGTACTTC. It specifies CASSLLGTVYEQYF.

The gene calls are TRBV6-5 and TRBJ1-2, with TRBD1 matching 9 bases. The J segment lost 4 bases and the V segment lost 4 bases, leaving 4 bases of the junction unmatched. This CDR3 region has 14 residues. Germline lookup yields CDR1 MNHEY and CDR2 SVGAGI. The CDR3 nucleotides read TGTGCCAGCAGTTCCGGACAGGGGTTCTATGGCTACACCTTC. Translating it yields CASSSGQGFYGYTF.

The chain is built from TRBV28 and TRBJ1-1; D might be TRBD1 (5 bases). CDR3 length: 15 residues. The V end lost 5 bases, the J end lost 1 base, and 14 bases lay between the germline ends. The germline gives CDR1 MDHEN, CDR2 SYDVKM. The CDR3 loop is CASSTRQQPNTEAFF. Here the CDR3 DNA reads TGTGCCAGCAGTACCCGACAGCAACCGAACACTGAAGCTTTCTTT.

This clone was seen a few times. The chain couples TRBV6-2 or TRBV6-3 to TRBJ2-1; 9 bases line up with TRBD2. The CDR3 contains 15 residues. The germline CDR1 and CDR2 sequences are MNHEY and SVGEGT. Trimming at V came to 0 bases and at J to 7 bases, leaving 4 bases not matched to a gene. CDR3: CASSYSTSGPNEQFF. The CDR3 DNA reads as TGTGCCAGCAGTTACTCGACTAGCGGACCTAATGAGCAGTTCTTC.

This chain connects TRBV5-1 to TRBJ1-3; tentative D call: TRBD1 (6 bases). Per the germline V gene, CDR1 is SGHRS and CDR2 is YFSETQ. The CDR3 runs 13 residues. V gave up 10 bases and J gave up 2 bases, with 13 bases separating them. CDR3 amino acids: CASKQGPGNTIYF. In DNA, the CDR3 is TGCGCCTCCAAACAGGGCCCTGGAAACACCATATATTTT.

This clone counts as medium-sized. Here the CDR3 DNA reads TGTGCCACCAGCAGAAACCCCACCCTAGGTCTTGAGACCCAGTACTTC. Translation gives CATSRNPTLGLETQYF. The chain recombines TRBV15 with TRBJ2-5; D unclear. In germline, CDR1 is LNHNV, CDR2 YYDKDF (reference sequence). Trimming removed 2 bases from V and 5 bases from J, with 18 bases in between. The CDR3 is made up of 16 amino acids.

This clone turned up a few times. The gene calls are TRBV18 and TRBJ2-1, with D possibly matching TRBD2 (5 bases). The CDR3 runs to 15 residues. V lost 1 base, J lost 9 bases, and 16 bases lay in between. The germline gives CDR1 KGHSH, CDR2 LQKENI. CDR3: CASSPLPDGVGEQFF. For the CDR3, the DNA is TGTGCCAGCTCACCACTTCCCGACGGGGTGGGTGAGCAGTTCTTC.

The table lists this clone with a count of one. The V call is TRBV27, the J call TRBJ2-1, with D perhaps TRBD2 (7 bases). Trimming left V 7 bases short and J 0 bases short, with 16 bases between. CDR3 size: 16 residues. Germline V CDR1 and CDR2: MNHEY, SMNVEV (reference sequence). CDR3 nucleotide sequence: TGTGCCAGCATTGGGGGCGGGGGAAGCTCCTACAATGAGCAGTTCTTC. Translated, it gives CASIGGGGSSYNEQFF.

CDR3 bases: TGTGCCAGCAGCGGGTTCGGAGTACGGACAGATACGCAGTATTTT. Its protein product is CASSGFGVRTDTQYF. The chain is built from TRBV13 and TRBJ2-3; D remains ambiguous. Trimming stripped 5 bases from V and 3 bases from J, with 15 bases between. CDR1 is PRHDT and CDR2 is FYEKMQ in the germline V gene (reference sequence). The CDR3 spans 15 residues.

V usage is TRBV6-6 and J usage is TRBJ1-6; D possibly corresponds to TRBD1 (6 bases). Trimming stripped 2 bases from V and 7 bases from J, with 12 bases between. The germline CDR1 and CDR2 sequences are MNHNY and SVGAGI (reference sequence). The CDR3 totals 15 residues. In nucleotides, the CDR3 is TGTGCCAGCAGTTACGTGCGGCAGGGGAATTCACCCCTCCACTTT. This codes for CASSYVRQGNSPLHF.

Here the CDR3 DNA reads TGTGCCAGCAGTTACCCCCAGACAGGAAACTATGGCTACACCTTC. Translating it yields CASSYPQTGNYGYTF. The chain employs TRBV6-2 or TRBV6-3 and TRBJ1-2; weak D call: TRBD1 (6 bases). Germline lookup yields CDR1 MNHEY and CDR2 SVGEGT. V lost 2 bases and J lost 2, with 12 bases in between. The CDR3 totals 15 residues.

The table lists this clone with a count of one. The gene calls are TRBV7-2 and TRBJ2-7, with D possibly TRBD1 on 6 matching bases. The V gene's germline CDR1 is SGHTA and CDR2 FQGNSA. V was pared by 5 bases and J by 5 bases, with 10 bases between. The CDR3 length is 12 residues. CDR3 sequence (DNA): TGTGCCAGCAGCCGTAGGGGGAACGAGCAGTACTTC. Translation: CASSRRGNEQYF.

V usage is TRBV3-1 (or the pseudogene TRBV3-2) and J usage is TRBJ2-4; 16 bases agree with TRBD2. Looked up from germline, CDR1 is LGHDT and CDR2 is YNNKEL (reference sequence). CDR3 length: 21 amino acids. The junction had 10 bases not matched to a gene; V was cut back by 0 bases and J by 2 bases. The CDR3 is CASSQDHPGLAGGLTKNIQYF. The CDR3 bases are TGTGCCAGCAGCCAAGATCACCCGGGACTAGCGGGAGGGCTGACCAAAAACATTCAGTACTTC.

V and J are TRBV9 and TRBJ1-1; weak D call: TRBD1 (6 bases). The CDR3 length is 12 residues. Germline CDR1 and CDR2: SGDLS and YYNGEE. V was shortened by 4 bases and J by 7 bases, with 11 bases between the two germline ends. For the CDR3, the DNA is TGTGCCAGCAGCCGCCTGGACAGTGAAGCTTTCTTT. Protein sequence: CASSRLDSEAFF.

The sample holds a few counts of this clone. The chain uses TRBV7-9 and TRBJ2-2; no firm D call. Trimming stripped 5 bases from V and 3 bases from J, with 4 bases between. Germline V gene sequence: CDR1 SEHNR, CDR2 FQNEAQ (reference sequence). There are 12 residues in the CDR3. The CDR3 bases are TGTGCCAGCAGCCCGTACACCGGGGAGCTGTTTTTT. Its translation: CASSPYTGELFF.

Details on this clone: Other DNA sequences within the sample encode an identical CDR3. The chain couples TRBV15 to TRBJ1-3, with a weak D call TRBD1 (5 bases). The CDR3 has 15 residues. From germline, CDR1 is LNHNV and CDR2 YYDKDF (reference sequence). V was clipped by 1 base and J by 4 bases, with 11 bases between them. CDR3 loop: CATSRVGGAGNTIYF. Written as DNA, the CDR3 is TGTGCCACCAGCAGAGTCGGCGGGGCAGGAAACACCATATATTTT.

This clone was recorded only once. This chain uses TRBV20-1 with TRBJ1-2, with D possibly being TRBD1 (5 bases). With 7 bases removed from V and 2 bases from J, the gap between germline ends came to 8 bases. Germline V gives CDR1 DFQATT, CDR2 SNEGSKA (reference sequence). CDR3 length: 11 amino acids. The CDR3 bases are TGCAGTGTTCCAGGGAACTATGGCTACACCTTC. Amino acids: CSVPGNYGYTF.

This rearrangement joins TRBV6-5 to TRBJ2-1, with TRBD2 matching 11 bases. V lost 0 bases, J lost 8 bases, and 6 bases stayed unmatched. Germline lookup yields CDR1 MNHEY and CDR2 SVGAGI. The CDR3 loop spans 16 amino acids. The CDR3 DNA reads TGTGCCAGCAGTTACTCTGCTAGCGGGAGGTCCGATGAGCAGTTCTTC. It yields the protein CASSYSASGRSDEQFF.

This chain links TRBV29-1 with TRBJ1-3, with unresolved D. V gave up 6 bases and J gave up 4 bases, with 13 bases separating them. Germline V CDR1 and CDR2: SQVTM, ANQGSEA. The CDR3 extends over 13 amino acids. The DNA of the CDR3 is TGCAGCGTGAGGTCCCTTACAGGAAACACCATATATTTT. Protein product: CSVRSLTGNTIYF.

The chain recombines TRBV7-6 with TRBJ2-5; 7 bases fit TRBD1. CDR1 and CDR2 from the germline V gene are SGHVS and FNYEAQ. The CDR3 loop spans 16 amino acids. V lost 5 bases, J lost 5 bases, and 14 bases stayed unmatched. Here the CDR3 DNA reads TGTGCCAGCAGCCTGCCAACAGGGGAAGCCGTGGAGACCCAGTACTTC. The encoded protein is CASSLPTGEAVETQYF.

The chain combines TRBV30 with TRBJ2-1, with 11 bases identical to TRBD2. The CDR3 consists of 15 residues. The J segment lost 5 bases and the V segment lost 1 base, leaving 4 bases of the junction unmatched. Germline CDR1 is GTSNPN and CDR2 is SVGIG (reference sequence). The CDR3, as DNA: TGTGCCTGGAGTGATAAGGGACTAGCGGACAATGAGCAGTTCTTC. Translation gives CAWSDKGLADNEQFF.

The gene calls are TRBV14 and TRBJ1-4, with D maybe TRBD1 (5 bases). V lost 4 bases and J 1 base, leaving 19 bases between the germline ends. Germline V gene data show CDR1 as SGHDN and CDR2 as FVKESK. The CDR3 loop spans 18 amino acids. The CDR3 loop is CASSPVGIRGRTNEKLFF. The CDR3 region has the DNA TGTGCCAGCAGCCCCGTGGGGATACGGGGGAGAACTAATGAAAAACTGTTTTTT.